Presented here are 31 T cell receptor beta chains from one specimen sequenced in a study of blood T cell repertoires in COVID-19. Method: immunoSEQ multiplex PCR; TCRdb's copy keeps in-frame clones and lacks some. This sample has under 150,000 clones; approximately 84% occur once, and the top ten carry under 9.5%. Sequences were obtained from peripheral blood. These receptors all come from a middle-aged woman with acute or convalescent COVID-19.

V usage is TRBV5-4 and J usage is TRBJ1-2, with a weak D call TRBD1 (6 bases). V was cut by 4 bases and J by 5 bases, with 12 bases left in between. This CDR3 is built from 13 residues. The germline V gene has CDR1 SGHNT and CDR2 YYREEE (reference sequence). CDR3 DNA sequence: TGTGCCAGCAGCCTTAACACAGGGTATGGCTACACCTTC. Translated: CASSLNTGYGYTF. Variable domain in full (rest from reference TRBV5-4 and TRBJ1-2): ETGVTQSPTHLIKTRGQQVTLRCSSQSGHNTVSWYQQALGQGPQFIFQYYREEENGRGNFPPRFSGLQFPNYSSELNVNALELDDSALYLCASSLNTGYGYTFGSGTRLTVV.

This chain joins TRBV6-4 and TRBJ1-2; tentatively, D is TRBD1 (5 bases). CDR3 length equals 15 residues. The germline V and J ends were trimmed by 3 bases and 7 bases, with 18 bases remaining between them. Germline V gene data show CDR1 as MRHNA and CDR2 as SNTAGT. As DNA, the CDR3 is TGTGCCAGCAGTGAGTGGGGCCAGGGTGATGGTGGCTACACCTTC. This sequence encodes CASSEWGQGDGGYTF.

The V call is TRBV9, the J call TRBJ2-2; 14 bases map to TRBD2. This CDR3 has 20 amino acids. Germline CDR1 SGDLS, CDR2 YYNGEE. V gave up 2 bases and J gave up 3 bases; unmatched junction bases: 12. CDR3 region: CASSVDWGTSGGPHTGELFF. The DNA of the CDR3 is TGTGCCAGCAGCGTTGATTGGGGGACTAGCGGGGGACCCCACACCGGGGAGCTGTTTTTT.

This chain uses TRBV28 with TRBJ2-1; D might be TRBD1 (6 bases). Germline loops: CDR1 MDHEN, CDR2 SYDVKM. The CDR3 runs to 14 residues. The V end was cut by 4 bases, the J end by 8 bases, with 15 bases between. In nucleotides, the CDR3 is TGTGCCAGCAGTTCCACCGATGGGGGCGATGAGCAGTTCTTC. Translating it yields CASSSTDGGDEQFF.

The gene calls are TRBV5-1 and TRBJ1-3, with 7 bases matching TRBD1. J was trimmed by 2 bases and V by 8 bases; bases with no gene match: 7. The CDR3 length is 14 residues. The germline gives CDR1 SGHRS, CDR2 YFSETQ. In DNA form, the CDR3 reads TGCGCCAGTAGCGCCGGGACAGCTGGAAACACCATATATTTT. It translates to CASSAGTAGNTIYF.

The rearrangement links TRBV6-1 to TRBJ1-5; tentative D call: TRBD1 (6 bases). CDR3 size: 16 residues. The germline V and J ends were trimmed by 4 bases and 4 bases, with 17 bases remaining between them. Germline V gene sequence: CDR1 MNHNS, CDR2 SASEGT. In DNA, the CDR3 is TGTGCCAGCAGTGTATCGGACAGACTAACAAATCAGCCCCAGCATTTT. Encoded protein: CASSVSDRLTNQPQHF.

The J gene is TRBJ1-5, the V gene TRBV4-1; D is undetermined. The germline V and J ends were trimmed by 0 bases and 1 base, with 10 bases remaining between them. There are 16 residues in the CDR3. Per the germline V gene, CDR1 is MGHRA and CDR2 is YSYEKL. In nucleotides, the CDR3 is TGCGCCAGCAGCCAAGATTGGGCTCAGAGCAATCAGCCCCAGCATTTT. It is translated as CASSQDWAQSNQPQHF.

V and J are TRBV2 and TRBJ1-5, with unresolved D. Germline loops: CDR1 SNHLY, CDR2 FYNNEI. The germline V and J ends were trimmed by 6 bases and 5 bases, with 8 bases remaining between them. CDR3 length: 12 residues. CDR3 coding DNA: TGTGCCAGCAGACTATCTGATCAGCCCCAGCATTTT. Its protein is CASRLSDQPQHF.

This chain joins TRBV7-3 and TRBJ1-3; tentatively, D is TRBD1 (5 bases). Deletions cut 7 bases from V and 4 bases from J, with 32 bases between. Germline V lookup: CDR1 SGHTA, CDR2 FQGTGA. This CDR3 is built from 20 residues. The CDR3 sequence is CASTRTHFAKWGSSGNTIYF. CDR3 DNA sequence: TGTGCCAGCACCCGCACTCATTTTGCAAAATGGGGCTCTTCAGGAAACACCATATATTTT.

The gene calls are TRBV7-9 and TRBJ1-2; D is possibly TRBD1 (5 bases). The CDR3 contains 15 residues. The ends were cut back, 5 bases at V and 6 bases at J, with 19 bases in the middle. Germline CDR1 is SEHNR and CDR2 is FQNEAQ (reference sequence). CDR3 residues: CASSPGSSEGNGYTF. The CDR3 DNA sequence: TGTGCCAGCAGCCCCGGGTCATCGGAGGGGAATGGCTACACCTTC.

The rearrangement joins TRBV5-1 to TRBJ1-2, with 7 bases lining up with TRBD1. CDR1 and CDR2 from the germline V gene are SGHRS and YFSETQ. The CDR3 runs 13 residues. After removal of 4 bases from V and 2 bases from J, the junction contained 2 bases not matched to a gene. The CDR3 nucleotides read TGCGCCAGCAGCATGGACAGGAACTATGGCTACACCTTC. Translation: CASSMDRNYGYTF. Filled out from reference TRBV5-1 and TRBJ1-2, the complete variable domain reads KAGVTQTPRYLIKTRGQQVTLSCSPISGHRSVSWYQQTPGQGLQFLFEYFSETQRNKGNFPGRFSGRQFSNSRSEMNVSTLELGDSALYLCASSMDRNYGYTFGSGTRLTVV.

The rearrangement uses TRBV6-5 and TRBJ2-7, with 7 nucleotides matching TRBD1. With V trimmed by 7 bases and J by 2 bases, 5 bases remained unmatched. The CDR3 sequence is 13 residues long. CDR1 is MNHEY and CDR2 is SVGAGI in the germline V gene. The CDR3 nucleotides read TGTGCCAGCACCAAGAGGGGGCCCTACGAGCAGTACTTC. Translating it yields CASTKRGPYEQYF.

The chain combines TRBV6-5 with TRBJ1-4; perhaps TRBD1 as D (5 bases). CDR1 is MNHEY, CDR2 SVGAGI, per germline. The V gene lost 2 bases and the J gene lost 5 bases, with 12 bases spanning the gap. The CDR3 consists of 15 residues. CDR3 amino acids: CASSYTRASNEKLFF. In nucleotides, the CDR3 is TGTGCCAGCAGTTACACCAGGGCATCCAATGAAAAACTGTTTTTT.

This clone occurred once. V usage is TRBV2 and J usage is TRBJ1-2; the D is unclear. The V end was cut by 4 bases, the J end by 4 bases, with 10 bases between. The CDR3 is 13 amino acids. Germline V gene lookup returns CDR1 SNHLY and CDR2 FYNNEI. CDR3 sequence: CASSVAESYGYTF. In DNA, the CDR3 is TGTGCCAGCAGTGTGGCGGAGAGCTATGGCTACACCTTC.

This CDR3 reads CSVGWGTGGNEQFF. As DNA, the CDR3 is TGCAGCGTTGGGTGGGGGACAGGGGGCAATGAGCAGTTCTTC. This chain joins TRBV29-1 and TRBJ2-1; 11 bases fit TRBD1. V gave up 4 bases and J gave up 6 bases; unmatched junction bases: 5. The length of the CDR3 is 14 residues. Germline V gene data show CDR1 as SQVTM and CDR2 as ANQGSEA.

The chain combines TRBV6-2 or TRBV6-3 with TRBJ1-6, with no clear D. There are 13 residues in the CDR3. Germline V lookup: CDR1 MNHEY, CDR2 SVGEGT. The V and J ends lost 6 bases and 7 bases respectively, with 10 bases between them. The CDR3 bases are TGTGCCAGCAGCCCGGTACACAATTCACCCCTCCACTTT. This gives the protein CASSPVHNSPLHF.

The chain combines TRBV5-1 with TRBJ1-6, with TRBD1 as a possible D gene (5 bases). CDR1 and CDR2 from the germline V gene are SGHRS and YFSETQ. V lost 0 bases and J lost 10, with 20 bases in between. The CDR3 extends over 17 amino acids. CDR3 sequence (DNA): TGCGCCAGCAGCTTGGGCCCGGGCGGGGACTCGAGGTCACCCCTCCACTTT. Protein product: CASSLGPGGDSRSPLHF.

The chain links TRBV3-1 (or the pseudogene TRBV3-2) to TRBJ2-1, with TRBD2 matching over 13 bases. The CDR3 has 17 amino acids. Per the germline V gene, CDR1 is LGHDT and CDR2 is YNNKEL (reference sequence). V shed 0 bases, J shed 7 bases, and the junction held 6 bases outside the gene matches. CDR3 sequence: CASSQDRVLAGGNEQFF. The DNA for the CDR3 is TGTGCCAGCAGCCAAGATAGAGTACTAGCGGGAGGGAATGAGCAGTTCTTC.

The chain joins TRBV2 to TRBJ1-5; D gene ambiguous. In germline, CDR1 is SNHLY, CDR2 FYNNEI. There are 11 residues in the CDR3. Trimming removed 7 bases at V and 5 bases at J, with 6 bases between. The CDR3 region is CASTVDQPQHF. CDR3 nucleotide sequence: TGTGCCAGCACCGTCGATCAGCCCCAGCATTTT.

The chain couples TRBV5-1 to TRBJ2-1, with D perhaps TRBD1 (5 bases). Germline V gives CDR1 SGHRS, CDR2 YFSETQ. Trimming left V 0 bases short and J 15 bases short, with 16 bases between. The CDR3 is made up of 13 amino acids. The CDR3 DNA reads TGCGCCAGCAGCTTGGCGGAGTCAGGGTGGGCGTTCTTC. The encoded protein is CASSLAESGWAFF. The variable domain in full, completed from reference TRBV5-1 and TRBJ2-1, reads KAGVTQTPRYLIKTRGQQVTLSCSPISGHRSVSWYQQTPGQGLQFLFEYFSETQRNKGNFPGRFSGRQFSNSRSEMNVSTLELGDSALYLCASSLAESGWAFFGPGTRLTVL.

The chain uses TRBV3-1 (or the pseudogene TRBV3-2) and TRBJ2-4; no firm D call. Germline loops: CDR1 LGHDT, CDR2 YNNKEL (reference sequence). V was pared by 0 bases and J by 4 bases, with 7 bases between. The CDR3 runs to 14 residues. CDR3 in amino acids: CASSQDVRKNIQYF. The CDR3 bases are TGTGCCAGCAGCCAAGATGTCAGGAAAAACATTCAGTACTTC.

This chain links TRBV7-2 with TRBJ1-1; no firm D call. The V and J ends lost 5 bases and 1 base respectively, with 14 bases between them. This CDR3 is built from 15 residues. Per the germline V gene, CDR1 is SGHTA and CDR2 is FQGNSA. Here the CDR3 reads CASSPAGRANTEAFF. As DNA, the CDR3 is TGTGCCAGCAGCCCCGCCGGGCGGGCGAACACTGAAGCTTTCTTT.

This rearrangement joins TRBV27 to TRBJ2-7; D unresolved. Trimming stripped 4 bases from V and 0 bases from J, with 13 bases between. Germline loops: CDR1 MNHEY, CDR2 SMNVEV (reference sequence). The CDR3 consists of 15 residues. The CDR3 region has the DNA TGTGCCAGCAGTTCGAAGGCAGGTAGCTCCTACGAGCAGTACTTC. Its translation: CASSSKAGSSYEQYF.

This sequence joins TRBV4-1 and TRBJ2-1; D remains ambiguous. CDR1 MGHRA and CDR2 YSYEKL come from the germline V gene. The V and J ends lost 0 bases and 4 bases respectively, with 13 bases between them. The CDR3 is 16 residues long. The CDR3 DNA reads as TGCGCCAGCAGCCAAGACGCACCGAACCTATACAATGAGCAGTTCTTC. Its protein product is CASSQDAPNLYNEQFF.

J is TRBJ1-1 and V is TRBV5-1; possible D gene TRBD1, 5 bases. The germline V gene has CDR1 SGHRS and CDR2 YFSETQ. V was trimmed by 2 bases and J by 2 bases, leaving 10 bases between them. This CDR3 contains 14 residues. In nucleotides, the CDR3 is TGCGCCAGCAGCTTTGGGAGGGGAAACACTGAAGCTTTCTTT. Encoded protein: CASSFGRGNTEAFF.

The CDR3 DNA follows: TGTGCCGCGTCGCTAGCGAACCTTCCCGAGAAGTATTTT. This encodes CAASLANLPEKYF. This chain uses TRBV5-3 with TRBJ2-3; a possible D gene is TRBD2 (6 bases). TRBV5-3 carries the ORF label, with uncertain function. CDR3 size: 13 residues. V lost 10 bases and J lost 13, with 25 bases in between.

This chain connects TRBV5-6 to TRBJ2-1, with 14 bases fitting TRBD2. Germline V gene sequence: CDR1 SGHDT, CDR2 YYEEEE. V dropped 4 bases and J dropped 7; count of bases not matched to a gene: 10. The CDR3 spans 17 residues. The CDR3: CASSVRLAGGQNNEQFF. In DNA, the CDR3 is TGTGCCAGCAGCGTCCGACTAGCGGGGGGGCAAAATAATGAGCAGTTCTTC.

The V call is TRBV6-6, the J call TRBJ2-4; D remains ambiguous. The germline V gene encodes CDR1 MNHNY and CDR2 SVGAGI (reference sequence). This CDR3 comprises 15 residues. Deletions cut 2 bases from V and 3 bases from J, with 11 bases between. CDR3 residues: CASSYPRELKNIQYF. DNA of the CDR3: TGTGCCAGCAGTTACCCCCGCGAACTCAAAAACATTCAGTACTTC.

The chain carries TRBV29-1 and TRBJ1-4; 7 bases are a match to TRBD1. The germline V gene has CDR1 SQVTM and CDR2 ANQGSEA. The V gene end was trimmed by 6 bases and the J gene end by 5 bases; junction bases not matched to a gene: 3. CDR3 length: 12 residues. The CDR3 here is CSVGTANEKLFF. In nucleotides, the CDR3 is TGCAGCGTCGGGACAGCAAATGAAAAACTGTTTTTT.

The chain has TRBV10-1 and TRBJ2-4, with 7 bases matching TRBD1. Per the germline V gene, CDR1 is WNHNN and CDR2 is SYGVQD (reference sequence). The CDR3 has 19 amino acids. The V gene end was trimmed by 0 bases and the J gene end by 6 bases; junction bases not matched to a gene: 17. CDR3: CASSESVGRVPNRGNIQYF. CDR3 DNA: TGCGCCAGCAGTGAGTCGGTTGGTCGTGTCCCCAACAGGGGAAACATTCAGTACTTC.

The chain uses TRBV12-3 or TRBV12-4 and TRBJ1-2, with D hard to call. The germline V and J ends were trimmed by 6 bases and 1 base, with 6 bases remaining between them. The CDR3 loop spans 12 amino acids. This chain's CDR3 is CASRSGNYGYTF. DNA of the CDR3: TGTGCCAGCAGGTCGGGTAACTATGGCTACACCTTC.